This is a list of T cell receptor beta chains from one sample in a study of cytomegalovirus exposure and HLA in healthy donors. The protocol was immunoSEQ multiplex PCR, while the TCRdb copy is restricted to in-frame clones and leaves out a portion. Found here are approximately 150,000 clones, around 82% of them singletons; the top ten hold 9.5% to 13%. The material sequenced was PBMCs. Receptors originate from a young man in good health and CMV-seropositive. Each CDR3 is given with its conserved first and last residue. A D gene is named only where the DNA matches it firmly. Clone size is stated in some rows and not others, as once, few, many or a class when expanded.

D	V	J	size	DNA	CDR3
TRBD1	TRBV29-1	TRBJ2-3	.	TGCAGCTCCCACAGGGGGGATACGCAGTATTTT	CSSHRGDTQYF
.	TRBV7-3	TRBJ2-3	.	TGTGCCAGCAGCTTAGATTTGGCCACAGATACGCAGTATTTT	CASSLDLATDTQYF
.	TRBV5-1	TRBJ2-3	.	TGCGCCAGCAGCTTGGCACTAGTTTCGCGAGATACGCAGTATTTT	CASSLALVSRDTQYF
TRBD1	TRBV7-9	TRBJ2-1	once	TGTGCCAGCAGCCTGGGACAGATCAATGAGCAGTTCTTC	CASSLGQINEQFF
TRBD2	TRBV6-5	TRBJ2-3	.	TGTGCCAGCAGGGCTAGCGGGGGAGGGGATACGCAGTATTTT	CASRASGGGDTQYF
.	TRBV9	TRBJ1-5	.	TGTGCCAGCAGCCCCGGTGGAGGGGTGGGTCAGCCCCAGCATTTT	CASSPGGGVGQPQHF
.	TRBV5-6	TRBJ2-3	.	TGTGCCAGCAGCTTCTCGTCTTGGGCTGCGGATACGCAGTATTTT	CASSFSSWAADTQYF
.	TRBV9	TRBJ1-1	.	TGTGCCAGCAGCGCGCAGGTAGGAGGCACTGAAGCTTTCTTT	CASSAQVGGTEAFF
.	TRBV7-2	TRBJ2-1	.	TGTGCCAGCAGCTTAGATCGGGGGGCAAACAATGAGCAGTTCTTC	CASSLDRGANNEQFF
TRBD1	TRBV30	TRBJ1-6	.	TGTGCCTGGAGTTACGGACAGGGGGTCGCACCCCTCCACTTT	CAWSYGQGVAPLHF
.	TRBV15	TRBJ1-5	.	TGTGCCACCCAATGGGGGGAACAACAGCCCCAGCATTTT	CATQWGEQQPQHF
TRBD1	TRBV7-9	TRBJ1-2	.	TGTGCCGGACAGGCAGTGGGTTCTTACGGCTACACCTTC	CAGQAVGSYGYTF
TRBD1	TRBV30	TRBJ2-7	.	TGTGCCTGGAGTGTAATGGGACAGGGATATAAGCAGTACTTC	CAWSVMGQGYKQYF
.	TRBV7-2	TRBJ1-6	.	TGTGCCAGCAGCTTAACTACCCCGGGTAATTCACCCCTCCACTTT	CASSLTTPGNSPLHF
.	TRBV5-4	TRBJ1-2	.	TGTGCCAGCAGCTCTCAGGGTTTTGATGGCTACACCTTC	CASSSQGFDGYTF
TRBD1	TRBV18	TRBJ1-3	.	TGTGCCAGCTCACCCGGACAGGGAAGAAACACCATATATTTT	CASSPGQGRNTIYF
TRBD1	TRBV4-1	TRBJ2-1	once	TGCGCCAGCAGCGTAACAGGGGGCCCCTTCAATGAGCAGTTCTTC	CASSVTGGPFNEQFF
TRBD1	TRBV6-4	TRBJ2-5	.	TGTGCCAGCAGTCGAACCCCGGGACAGGAGACCCAGTACTTC	CASSRTPGQETQYF
.	TRBV19	TRBJ2-7	.	TGTGCCAGTAGTATAGGGAGGGTTGGATACGAGCAGTACTTC	CASSIGRVGYEQYF
TRBD1	TRBV6-1	TRBJ1-2	.	TGTGCCAGCAGTGCAACTGGCCTGGACAGGGGAGACTATGGCTACACCTTC	CASSATGLDRGDYGYTF
TRBD2	TRBV27	TRBJ2-5	.	TGTGCCAGCAGTTTAGGCCCCGGGGTAGCGGGAGGTTCTCAAGAGACCCAGTACTTC	CASSLGPGVAGGSQETQYF
TRBD2	TRBV7-8	TRBJ2-3	.	TGTGCCAGCAGGGGGACTAGCGGGCACAATTTT	CASRGTSGHNF
.	TRBV7-6	TRBJ2-1	.	TGTGCCAGCAGCTTTGGGCCGCTCTACAATGAGCAGTTCTTC	CASSFGPLYNEQFF
TRBD1	TRBV5-5	TRBJ1-6	.	TGTGCCAGCAGCTTGTTCCCAGGACAGGCTATCGATAATTCACCCCTCCACTTT	CASSLFPGQAIDNSPLHF
.	TRBV15	TRBJ2-5	.	TGTGCCACCAGCCTTCCCACAGGGCTCCAAGAGACCCAGTACTTC	CATSLPTGLQETQYF
.	TRBV5-1	TRBJ1-1	once	TGCGCCAGCAGCTTGGGGGGCAGCACTGAAGCTTTCTTT	CASSLGGSTEAFF
TRBD1	TRBV18	TRBJ1-6	once	TGTGCCAGCTCACTCCGCTCCGGGACAGCTAATTCACCCCTCCACTTT	CASSLRSGTANSPLHF
TRBD1	TRBV2	TRBJ2-3	.	TGTGCCAGTGAGACAGGGGGCGAGCCCCCCACAAATGAATCGCAGTATTTT	CASETGGEPPTNESQYF
.	TRBV5-6	TRBJ1-2	many	TGTGCCAGCAGCTTCCCCCCCCCGACAGGTTCAAGGTATGGCTACACCTTC	CASSFPPPTGSRYGYTF
TRBD2	TRBV7-2	TRBJ2-7	.	TGTGCCAGCACCCCCCGAGGGGGGACTAGGAGGGGCGAGCAGTACTTC	CASTPRGGTRRGEQYF
.	TRBV19	TRBJ2-5	.	TGTGCCAGTAGTATCGGAGTGGCGGAGCAAGAGACCCAGTACTTC	CASSIGVAEQETQYF
TRBD1	TRBV10-3	TRBJ2-3	.	TGTGCCATCAGGGCTGACAGGGGCACAGATACGCAGTATTTT	CAIRADRGTDTQYF
.	TRBV4-2	TRBJ1-1	.	TGTGCCAGCAGCCAAGATTTGCGGAAGAACACTGAAGCTTTCTTT	CASSQDLRKNTEAFF
.	TRBV7-9	TRBJ2-7	medium-sized	TGTGCCAGCAGCGAGAGATCCTACGAGCAGTACTTC	CASSERSYEQYF
TRBD1	TRBV5-6	TRBJ2-3	.	TGTGCCAGCAGCGACGGGACAGGGGAAGCAGATACGCAGTATTTT	CASSDGTGEADTQYF
.	TRBV20-1	TRBJ2-1	.	TGCAGTGCTAGATGGGCTATTGAGCAGTTCTTC	CSARWAIEQFF
.	TRBV7-9	TRBJ1-5	.	TGTGCCAGCACCTTCTCCAATCAGCCCCAGCATTTT	CASTFSNQPQHF
TRBD1	TRBV5-1	TRBJ2-2	.	TGCGCCAGCAGCTCTCCGACAGGGGGGAGCGGCGGGGAGCTGTTTTTT	CASSSPTGGSGGELFF
.	TRBV9	TRBJ1-5	once	TGTGCCAGCAGCGTAGGCGGACAGCTCAATCAGCCCCAGCATTTT	CASSVGGQLNQPQHF
.	TRBV4-3	TRBJ2-1	.	TGCGCCAGCAGCCAAGATCGGGCAGGGGACAATGAGCAGTTCTTC	CASSQDRAGDNEQFF
TRBD1	TRBV2	TRBJ1-1	.	TGTGCCAACCGGGACAGGGGGGACGCTGAAGCTTTCTTT	CANRDRGDAEAFF
TRBD1	TRBV6-5	TRBJ2-7	once	TGTGCCAGCAGCTTACCGGACAGGAGCTCCTACGAGCAGTACTTC	CASSLPDRSSYEQYF
.	TRBV19	TRBJ2-6	.	TGTGCCAGTACACTACGGGAGCCTGGGGCCAACGTCCTGACTTTC	CASTLREPGANVLTF
.	TRBV2	TRBJ2-5	.	TGTGCCAGCAGTGAATGGACAGAGAGAGAGACCCAGTACTTC	CASSEWTERETQYF
.	TRBV6-1	TRBJ1-4	.	TGTGCCAGCAGTGAAGAATTACCTCCAACGGGTAATGAAAAACTGTTTTTT	CASSEELPPTGNEKLFF